The T cell receptor beta chain under discussion was sequenced for a study of cytomegalovirus exposure and HLA in healthy donors. The study, taken as a whole, reports: Solely CMV serostatus was available to characterize immune exposure. Usually a TCR sequence was rare, but some public TCRs were found in many donors. Association of a missense DCLRE1C variant with TCR beta V- and J-gene trimming was reported in a later analysis.

Germline V gene data show CDR1 as MRHNA and CDR2 as SNTAGT. The V gene lost 0 bases and the J gene lost 0 bases, with 5 bases spanning the gap. This CDR3 has 15 residues. Comments on this clone: Its matching antigen is unknown.

PCR was performed using 60 Vbeta and 13 Jbeta primers. Original data processing: About 9.9 million shared chains were among around 80 million unique TCR beta chains counted in a later analysis. This table comes from immunoSEQ multiplex PCR, and its TCRdb copy is limited to in-frame clones, with some not included. V and J calls and clone size come straight from that table; D and trimming were deduced from the DNA. The profile shows about 140,000 clones, 77% of them singletons. The TCR sequence derives from a female donor in good health and CMV-seronegative. The chain joins TRBV6-4 to TRBJ2-2; tentatively, D is TRBD2 (5 bases). What was sequenced was PBMCs. This chain's CDR3 is CASSDSSANTGELFF. The CDR3 DNA is TGTGCCAGCAGTGACTCTAGCGCGAACACCGGGGAGCTGTTTTTT.